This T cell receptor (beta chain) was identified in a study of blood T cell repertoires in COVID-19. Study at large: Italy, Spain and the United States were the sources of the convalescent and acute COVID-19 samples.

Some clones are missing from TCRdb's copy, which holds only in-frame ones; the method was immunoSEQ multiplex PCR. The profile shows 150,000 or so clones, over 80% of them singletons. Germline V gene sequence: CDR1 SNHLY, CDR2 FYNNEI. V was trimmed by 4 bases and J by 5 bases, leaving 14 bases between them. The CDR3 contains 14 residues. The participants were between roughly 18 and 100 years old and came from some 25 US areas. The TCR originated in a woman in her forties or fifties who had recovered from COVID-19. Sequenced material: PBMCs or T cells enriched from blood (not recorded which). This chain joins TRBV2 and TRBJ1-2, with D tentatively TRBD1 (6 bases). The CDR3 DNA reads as TGTGCCAGCAGTGTTGGGGGGGCAGGGTATGGCTACACCTTC. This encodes CASSVGGAGYGYTF.